The rows below give T cell receptor beta chains drawn from one sample of a study of blood T cell repertoires in COVID-19. Only in-frame clones appear in the TCRdb table, and some are missing; sequencing was by immunoSEQ multiplex PCR. Of more than 90,000 clones in the sample, 85% were seen once. Sequencing was done on a sample of peripheral blood. All receptors come from a woman aged 70-85 years with active or convalescent COVID-19. Each CDR3 is given with its conserved first and last residue. The D gene is left open where the match is weak. Only some rows state a clone size, as once, few, many or a class for expanded clones.

NA NA TRBJ1-3 TRBV4-2 TGTGCCAGCAGCCAAGATTTAGGACAGACAGGCAGCTCTGGAAACACCATATATTTT CASSQDLGQTGSSGNTIYF
NA NA TRBJ1-5 TRBV7-8 TGTGCCAGCAGACAAACGGTGGGGGGTCCCAATCAGCCCCAGCATTTT CASRQTVGGPNQPQHF
NA NA TRBJ2-1 TRBV20-1 TGCAGTGCTGCGATAAATGAGCAGTTCTTC CSAAINEQFF
NA TRBD1 TRBJ1-2 TRBV29-1 TGCAGCGTTGAAACAGGGGGCTGGGGCTACACCTTC CSVETGGWGYTF
NA TRBD2 TRBJ2-1 TRBV11-3 TGTGCCAGCAGCTTAGGAGGGACTAGCGGGGTCGCTGGTGAGCAGTTCTTC CASSLGGTSGVAGEQFF
NA NA TRBJ2-3 TRBV6-5 TGTGCCAGCAGCCCCGGACAGTACACAGATACGCAGTATTTT CASSPGQYTDTQYF
NA TRBD1 TRBJ2-7 TRBV2 TGTGCCAGCAGTGGTCAGGGGGCTTACGAGCAGTACTTC CASSGQGAYEQYF
NA NA TRBJ1-2 TRBV29-1 TGCAGCGTTGAGGTAGCCAACTATGGCTACACCTTC CSVEVANYGYTF
NA TRBD2 TRBJ2-1 TRBV19 TGTGCCAGTAGTATTACCAGCGGGAGGAATGAGCAGTTCTTC CASSITSGRNEQFF
few TRBD1 TRBJ1-2 TRBV5-5 TGTGCCAGCACCGCAGGGGGACAGAATGGCTACACCTTC CASTAGGQNGYTF
NA TRBD2 TRBJ2-1 TRBV9 TGTGCCAGCAGCGAGGGTGACGGAGCGGGGGGGGCTGGTGAGCAGTTCTTC CASSEGDGAGGAGEQFF
NA NA TRBJ1-5 TRBV24-1 TGTGCCACCAGTGAGTGGGCTAGCAATCAGCCCCAGCATTTT CATSEWASNQPQHF
NA TRBD1 TRBJ1-1 TRBV27 TGTGCCAGCAGTCGGACAGGGGGAAACACTGAAGCTTTCTTT CASSRTGGNTEAFF
NA TRBD2 TRBJ2-5 TRBV10-3 TGTGCCATCAGGACTAGCGGTCAAGAGACCCAGTACTTC CAIRTSGQETQYF
once NA TRBJ2-7 TRBV24-1 TGTGCCACCAGTGATCCGGGACAAGGAGCCTACGAGCAGTACTTC CATSDPGQGAYEQYF
few TRBD2 TRBJ2-5 TRBV7-2 TGTGCCAGCAGCGATCTCGCCGGGACTAGCGTAGAGACCCAGTACTTC CASSDLAGTSVETQYF
NA TRBD1 TRBJ1-3 TRBV6-5 TGTGCCAGCATGCGGCAGGGGGCTGGAAACACCATATATTTT CASMRQGAGNTIYF
NA NA TRBJ2-7 TRBV6-1 TGTGCCAGCAGTGAGCGGGGATCGAGACCCTACGAGCAGTACTTC CASSERGSRPYEQYF
NA TRBD2 TRBJ2-3 TRBV6-2/TRBV6-3 TGTGCCAGCAGTTACACTGGCGGGGGGGCCGGGGATACGCAGTATTTT CASSYTGGGAGDTQYF
NA TRBD1 TRBJ2-5 TRBV14 TGTGCCAGCAGCCAAGTCCGGGACAGGGCACAGACCCAGTACTTC CASSQVRDRAQTQYF
NA TRBD1 TRBJ1-4 TRBV6-1 TGTGCCAGCAGTGATACGGGACAGGGTGACGAAAAACTGTTTTTT CASSDTGQGDEKLFF